This T cell receptor beta chain appears in the sequencing data of a study of identical twins' blood T cells. V trimming: 6 bases; J trimming: 10 bases; junction bases outside the gene matches: 7. The CDR3 totals 13 residues. The germline CDR1 and CDR2 sequences are DFQATT and SNEGSKA (reference sequence). Study findings and constraints: Twins reportedly had markedly more similar V usage than unrelated donors, even among out-of-frame TCRbeta clonotypes.

About this clonotype: The antigen is not known.

Original analysis: Clonotypes per individual ranged from about 85,000 to nearly 550,000. Each CDR3 protein is one row after TCRdb ran MiXCR on the 5' RACE reads. These V and J calls originate from TCRdb's pipeline instead of the authors' own analysis. The table shows 400,000 or so distinct CDR3 sequences, with over 25% occurring only once. The rearrangement joins TRBV20-1 to TRBJ1-6; 9 bases are a match to TRBD1. Sequencing input: PBMCs. The sequence derives from a woman aged 18 to 55 in good health. The CDR3 DNA sequence: TGCAGTGCGCGGACAGGGGAAATCTCACCCCTCCACTTT. Its protein is CSARTGEISPLHF.